The TCR beta chain described here comes from a study of shared clonotypes between healthy human individuals. Study-wide context: Two women and a few men aged 18 to 49 served as donors.

The germline gives CDR1 SGHRS, CDR2 YFSETQ. The CDR3 extends over 15 amino acids. V was clipped by 3 bases and J by 7 bases; unmatched bases: 7. Genomic DNA of each subset was evenly split across several immunoSEQ plates. In the authors' workflow: Without quality scores, immunoSEQ junctional reads could not be filtered like full-length reads. The repertoire was sequenced with immunoSEQ multiplex PCR; TCRdb's copy has only in-frame clones and lacks some. V and J calls and clone size are as listed in that table; D and trimming were resolved from the DNA. The repertoire holds around 95,000 clones, about half seen once, with about 15% in the top ten. In this sample, this clone turned up a few times.

Material: PBMCs. The source of this sequence is a woman aged 40 to 49 in good health. Some clones in this sample may be carry-over from other donors' samples. J is TRBJ1-4 and V is TRBV5-1; 9 bases are shared with TRBD1. The CDR3 here is CASSSRTGDTEKLFF. CDR3 coding DNA: TGCGCCAGCAGCTCCAGGACAGGGGATACTGAAAAACTGTTTTTT. The full variable domain, with the rest looked up from reference TRBV5-1 and TRBJ1-4, is KAGVTQTPRYLIKTRGQQVTLSCSPISGHRSVSWYQQTPGQGLQFLFEYFSETQRNKGNFPGRFSGRQFSNSRSEMNVSTLELGDSALYLCASSSRTGDTEKLFFGSGTQLSVL.